Sequencing of this TCR beta chain was carried out in a study of blood T cell repertoires in COVID-19. The CDR3 contains 15 residues. Per germline, CDR1 MDHEN and CDR2 SYDVKM. The junction had 9 bases not matched to a gene; V was cut back by 5 bases and J by 6 bases. Profiling relied on immunoSEQ multiplex PCR, and the TCRdb table lists in-frame clones only, not all of them. Of 350,000 or so clones listed, approximately 86% are singletons. The clonotype originates from a middle-aged woman with acute COVID-19. This rearrangement joins TRBV28 to TRBJ2-1, with 8 bases matching TRBD2. The sample comprised PBMCs or T cells enriched from blood (not recorded which). CDR3 sequence: CASSPSGSLGNEQFF. The DNA of the CDR3 is TGTGCCAGCAGTCCCAGCGGGAGTCTCGGCAATGAGCAGTTCTTC.